Listed here are 31 T cell receptor beta chains from one sample, sequenced in a study of T cell responses to AZD1222 COVID-19 vaccine. The data were produced by immunoSEQ multiplex PCR, yet TCRdb's version contains in-frame clones alone and is incomplete. The sample has over 75,000 clones; about nine tenths are singletons. Sequenced material: peripheral blood, taken on day 0 of AZD1222 vaccination. These TCRs come from an adult in good health.

This chain uses TRBV9 with TRBJ2-7; 7 nucleotides align to TRBD1. J lost 6 bases, V lost 4 bases, and 10 bases had no gene match. Germline-derived CDR1 and CDR2 are SGDLS and YYNGEE. The length of the CDR3 is 14 residues. DNA for the CDR3: TGTGCCAGCAGCCTCGCCGGGACAGATGGCGAGCAGTACTTC. Translated, it gives CASSLAGTDGEQYF. The full variable domain, its missing parts supplied by reference TRBV9 and TRBJ2-7, is DSGVTQTPKHLITATGQRVTLRCSPRSGDLSVYWYQQSLDQGLQFLIQYYNGEERAKGNILERFSAQQFPDLHSELNLSSLELGDSALYFCASSLAGTDGEQYFGPGTRLTVT.

V and J are TRBV6-4 and TRBJ1-1; D is possibly TRBD1 (5 bases). V dropped 3 bases and J dropped 4 bases, with 15 bases sitting between them. Germline-derived CDR1 and CDR2 are MRHNA and SNTAGT. The CDR3 is 15 residues long. CDR3 DNA: TGTGCCAGCAGTGAAGGACGGGGACGGGGCACTGAAGCTTTCTTT. Protein: CASSEGRGRGTEAFF.

The V call is TRBV27, the J call TRBJ1-1; D unresolved. The CDR3 is 14 residues long. Per the germline V gene, CDR1 is MNHEY and CDR2 is SMNVEV (reference sequence). Between the trimmed V and J ends, which lost 3 bases and 4 bases, there was a span of 12 bases. CDR3 loop: CASSFVGARTEAFF. The CDR3 DNA reads TGTGCCAGCAGTTTTGTGGGAGCCCGCACTGAAGCTTTCTTT.

The CDR3 nucleotides are TGTGCCAGCAGTTACAGGGGATCCAATGAGCAGTTCTTC. Its protein is CASSYRGSNEQFF. The chain has TRBV28 and TRBJ2-1; 7 bases are a match to TRBD1. The CDR3 consists of 13 residues. The V gene end was trimmed by 4 bases and the J gene end by 6 bases; junction bases not matched to a gene: 3. Germline assignment: CDR1 MDHEN and CDR2 SYDVKM.

This clone was observed a single time. This rearrangement joins TRBV2 to TRBJ1-3; the D is unclear. V was trimmed by 8 bases and J by 9 bases, leaving 17 bases between them. Looked up from germline, CDR1 is SNHLY and CDR2 is FYNNEI. The CDR3 extends over 13 amino acids. This CDR3 reads CASFQTLFGTIYF. The CDR3 DNA is TGTGCCAGCTTCCAGACCTTATTCGGCACCATATATTTT.

V is TRBV28 and J is TRBJ1-2, with a tentative D call TRBD1 (5 bases). Trimming removed 3 bases from V and 8 bases from J, with 13 bases in between. This CDR3 is 13 amino acids long. In germline, CDR1 is MDHEN, CDR2 SYDVKM. The chain's CDR3 is CASSFQGPGGYTF. CDR3 coding DNA: TGTGCCAGCAGTTTCCAGGGTCCCGGCGGCTACACCTTC.

This CDR3 reads CSVEEGGEMGYGYTF. The DNA for the CDR3 is TGCAGCGTTGAAGAGGGGGGGGAGATGGGCTATGGCTACACCTTC. The gene calls are TRBV29-1 and TRBJ1-2; weak D call: TRBD1 (5 bases). Trimming removed 0 bases at V and 4 bases at J, with 15 bases between. The CDR3 spans 15 residues. Per the germline V gene, CDR1 is SQVTM and CDR2 is ANQGSEA.

The chain combines TRBV18 with TRBJ2-2, with D unresolved. CDR3 size: 15 residues. CDR1 and CDR2 from the germline V gene are KGHSH and LQKENI. Trimming pared 0 bases from V and 2 bases from J, leaving 7 bases between. CDR3 sequence: CASSPPGSNTGELFF. In nucleotides, the CDR3 is TGTGCCAGCTCACCACCGGGCAGTAACACCGGGGAGCTGTTTTTT.

This rearrangement joins TRBV11-2 to TRBJ1-4, with D possibly matching TRBD1 (5 bases). The CDR3 is 19 amino acids. V was trimmed by 4 bases and J by 2 bases, leaving 23 bases between them. Germline V gene data show CDR1 as SGHAT and CDR2 as FQNNGV. CDR3 protein: CASSSRTGQGPITNEKLFF. The CDR3 nucleotides read TGTGCCAGCAGCTCGCGAACTGGGCAGGGCCCCATCACTAATGAAAAACTGTTTTTT.

CDR3 amino acids: CASSYGQTSTNEKLFF. CDR3 coding DNA: TGCGCCAGCAGTTACGGACAGACGTCAACTAATGAAAAACTGTTTTTT. The chain employs TRBV5-1 and TRBJ1-4; maybe TRBD1 (6 bases). Germline CDR1 and CDR2: SGHRS and YFSETQ. CDR3 length equals 16 residues. The V and J ends lost 5 bases and 0 bases respectively, with 14 bases between them. The variable domain in full, with the rest retrieved from reference TRBV5-1 and TRBJ1-4, is KAGVTQTPRYLIKTRGQQVTLSCSPISGHRSVSWYQQTPGQGLQFLFEYFSETQRNKGNFPGRFSGRQFSNSRSEMNVSTLELGDSALYLCASSYGQTSTNEKLFFGSGTQLSVL.

The chain has TRBV18 and TRBJ1-2; D remains ambiguous. Trimming cost V 4 bases and J 7 bases, with 7 bases left between them. Per the germline V gene, CDR1 is KGHSH and CDR2 is LQKENI. CDR3 size: 11 residues. In DNA form, the CDR3 reads TGTGCCAGCTCACAGGGTAGTGGCTACACCTTC. Translation gives CASSQGSGYTF.

The chain couples TRBV27 to TRBJ2-5; D not resolved. Germline V gene sequence: CDR1 MNHEY, CDR2 SMNVEV (reference sequence). V lost 11 bases to trimming and J lost 1 base, with 17 bases between them. The CDR3 is 14 residues long. CDR3 in DNA: TGTGCCTCCGGTTATGGGGTGTCCCAAGAGACCCAGTACTTC. Its translation is CASGYGVSQETQYF.

The chain is built from TRBV15 and TRBJ2-2, with D tentatively TRBD2 (5 bases). The V end lost 0 bases, the J end lost 4 bases, and 12 bases lay between the germline ends. CDR1 LNHNV and CDR2 YYDKDF come from the germline V gene (reference sequence). This CDR3 has 16 amino acids. CDR3 sequence reads: CATSRDGRRGTGELFF. The CDR3 DNA reads as TGTGCCACCAGCAGAGATGGGAGAAGAGGCACCGGGGAGCTGTTTTTT.

The rearrangement links TRBV6-5 to TRBJ2-7; unclear D gene. This CDR3 comprises 10 residues. CDR1 is MNHEY, CDR2 SVGAGI, per germline. In DNA, the CDR3 is TGTGCTAGGGTATTCTGCGAGCAGTACTTC. Its protein product is CARVFCEQYF.

The chain employs TRBV24-1 and TRBJ1-5, with a weak D call TRBD1 (5 bases). The germline V gene has CDR1 KGHDR and CDR2 SFDVKD. With 4 bases removed from V and 6 bases from J, the gap between germline ends came to 18 bases. This CDR3 contains 16 residues. The CDR3 DNA follows: TGTGCCACCAGTGACTCGGGGCAGGGAGGAATTCAGCCCCAGCATTTT. Protein sequence: CATSDSGQGGIQPQHF.

CDR3 in amino acids: CASRRPNGPLHF. The CDR3 DNA sequence: TGCGCCAGCCGCAGACCGAATGGACCCCTCCACTTT. The rearrangement joins TRBV10-1 to TRBJ1-6, with unresolved D. Trimming cost V 8 bases and J 12 bases, with 14 bases left between them. Germline CDR1 and CDR2: WNHNN and SYGVQD (reference sequence). The CDR3 covers 12 residues.

This chain links TRBV6-1 with TRBJ2-3; D perhaps matches TRBD2 (5 bases). V gave up 0 bases and J gave up 0 bases, with 13 bases separating them. CDR1 MNHNS and CDR2 SASEGT come from the germline V gene. The CDR3 is made up of 17 amino acids. The CDR3 here is CASSEAKGGRSTDTQYF. CDR3 nucleotide sequence: TGTGCCAGCAGTGAAGCGAAAGGCGGGCGAAGCACAGATACGCAGTATTTT.

This clone was counted once. The chain recombines TRBV28 with TRBJ1-6, with TRBD1 as a possible D gene (6 bases). V was trimmed by 2 bases and J by 2 bases, leaving 13 bases between them. Germline loops: CDR1 MDHEN, CDR2 SYDVKM. This CDR3 contains 17 residues. DNA for the CDR3: TGTGCCAGCAGTTTAACGGTTGGGGGCACCTATAATTCACCCCTCCACTTT. Encoded protein: CASSLTVGGTYNSPLHF. Full variable domain (outside the CDR3, taken from reference TRBV28 and TRBJ1-6): DVKVTQSSRYLVKRTGEKVFLECVQDMDHENMFWYRQDPGLGLRLIYFSYDVKMKEKGDIPEGYSVSREKKERFSLILESASTNQTSMYLCASSLTVGGTYNSPLHFGNGTRLTVT.

The chain joins TRBV3-1 (or the pseudogene TRBV3-2) to TRBJ2-3, with 7 bases identical to TRBD2. The CDR3 covers 13 residues. The junction had 11 bases not matched to a gene; V was cut back by 2 bases and J by 15 bases. CDR1 LGHDT and CDR2 YNNKEL come from the germline V gene (reference sequence). CDR3 sequence reads: CASSQSQRDLRYF. The CDR3, as DNA: TGTGCCAGCAGCCAAAGCCAGCGGGACCTCCGTTATTTT.

The genes are TRBV5-4 and TRBJ1-2; 7 nucleotides line up with TRBD1. The V segment lost 3 bases and the J segment 0 bases; nucleotides outside the gene matches: 2. Germline values: CDR1 SGHNT, CDR2 YYREEE (reference sequence). The CDR3 loop spans 14 amino acids. The CDR3 DNA reads TGTGCCAGCAGCTCACAGGGGTCTAACTATGGCTACACCTTC. It is translated as CASSSQGSNYGYTF.

This sequence joins TRBV19 and TRBJ1-2, with TRBD1 matching over 9 bases. The trim removed 4 bases at V and 0 bases at J, leaving 12 bases unmatched. This CDR3 is 18 amino acids long. The germline CDR1 and CDR2 sequences are LNHDA and SQIVND (reference sequence). CDR3 coding DNA: TGTGCCAGTAGTAACACCAGGGACAGGGAATTAGCTAACTATGGCTACACCTTC. This encodes CASSNTRDRELANYGYTF.

The rearrangement joins TRBV4-1 to TRBJ2-7, with 9 bases aligning to TRBD1. CDR1 is MGHRA and CDR2 is YSYEKL in the germline V gene. The CDR3 runs 15 residues. V lost 2 bases to trimming and J lost 2 bases; unmatched junction nucleotides: 4. The CDR3 DNA follows: TGCGCCAGCAGCCAACGGACAGGGGTCACCTACGAGCAGTACTTC. Its protein is CASSQRTGVTYEQYF.

CDR3 coding DNA: TGTGCCAGCAGCCTCCTAGCGGGAGGGGCCGATGAGCAGTTCTTC. It yields the protein CASSLLAGGADEQFF. The chain links TRBV11-1 to TRBJ2-1; 12 nucleotides align to TRBD2. Germline-derived CDR1 and CDR2 are SGHAT and FQDESV (reference sequence). V was pared by 5 bases and J by 8 bases, with 7 bases of the junction left unmatched. The CDR3 is made up of 15 amino acids. Together with reference TRBV11-1 and TRBJ2-1, the CDR3 gives the full variable domain: EAEVAQSPRYKITEKSQAVAFWCDPISGHATLYWYRQILGQGPELLVQFQDESVVDDSQLPKDRFSAERLKGVDSTLKIQPAELGDSAMYLCASSLLAGGADEQFFGPGTRLTVL.

The genes are TRBV5-6 and TRBJ2-7; D is unclear. The V and J ends lost 2 bases and 6 bases respectively, with 6 bases between them. Germline values: CDR1 SGHDT, CDR2 YYEEEE. The CDR3 totals 11 residues. The CDR3 sequence: CASSLVGEQYF. In DNA, the CDR3 is TGTGCCAGCAGCTTAGTGGGCGAGCAGTACTTC. The whole variable domain, remainder taken from reference TRBV5-6 and TRBJ2-7, is DAGVTQSPTHLIKTRGQQVTLRCSPKSGHDTVSWYQQALGQGPQFIFQYYEEEERQRGNFPDRFSGHQFPNYSSELNVNALLLGDSALYLCASSLVGEQYFGPGTRLTVT.

This clone has more than one count but fewer than ten. The J gene is TRBJ1-2, the V gene TRBV5-8, with 9 bases aligning to TRBD1. CDR3 length: 17 amino acids. With 3 bases clipped from V and 4 bases from J, the junction kept 13 bases outside the gene matches. CDR1 and CDR2 from the germline V gene are SGHTS and YDEGEE. In nucleotides, the CDR3 is TGTGCCAGCAGCTCAGACAGGGGGTCGCATTATTTCTATGGCTACACCTTC. Its translation: CASSSDRGSHYFYGYTF.

The chain uses TRBV27 and TRBJ2-7; D is possibly TRBD2 (7 bases). Trimming took 6 bases from V and 2 from J, leaving 14 bases between them. CDR1 is MNHEY and CDR2 is SMNVEV in the germline V gene (reference sequence). This CDR3 comprises 14 residues. The CDR3 region has the DNA TGTGCCAGCAGCCAAGGGGGGGTCACCTACGAGCAGTACTTC. Translated, it gives CASSQGGVTYEQYF.

About this clone itself: The sample holds other DNA sequences that translate to the same CDR3. In DNA, the CDR3 is TGTGCCACCAGCAGAGGGCCCTCCGGTGGAAACACCATATATTTT. Translating it yields CATSRGPSGGNTIYF. The genes are TRBV15 and TRBJ1-3, with D unresolved. Trimming stripped 1 base from V and 3 bases from J, with 10 bases between. CDR3 length: 15 amino acids. From germline, CDR1 is LNHNV and CDR2 YYDKDF (reference sequence).

The rearrangement uses TRBV27 and TRBJ2-7, with D perhaps TRBD1 or TRBD2 (5 bases each). Between the trimmed V and J ends, which lost 5 bases and 4 bases, there was a span of 21 bases. This CDR3 is built from 16 residues. Germline CDR1 and CDR2: MNHEY and SMNVEV (reference sequence). The CDR3 loop is CASSAPGPLAFYEQYF. CDR3 sequence (DNA): TGTGCCAGCAGTGCGCCGGGACCCTTGGCGTTTTACGAGCAGTACTTC.

The V and J genes are TRBV5-1 and TRBJ2-1; possible D gene TRBD1, 6 bases. Germline V gene data show CDR1 as SGHRS and CDR2 as YFSETQ. The CDR3 length is 16 residues. V was clipped by 0 bases and J by 10 bases, with 20 bases between them. CDR3 nucleotide sequence: TGCGCCAGCAGCTTGGCAGTGACAGGCGTGATCGACGAGCAGTTCTTC. Residues: CASSLAVTGVIDEQFF.

The CDR3 loop is CSTTSGRVQYF. The CDR3 bases are TGCAGTACTACTTCAGGCCGAGTGCAGTACTTC. The rearrangement uses TRBV20-1 and TRBJ2-7; D remains ambiguous. Trimming pared 8 bases from V and 9 bases from J, leaving 17 bases between. The V gene's germline CDR1 is DFQATT and CDR2 SNEGSKA (reference sequence). CDR3 length: 11 amino acids.

The rearrangement joins TRBV21-1 to TRBJ1-6. TRBV21-1 has pseudogene status. CDR3 length: 13 residues. In DNA, the CDR3 is TGTGCCAGCAGACCCTTGTGGGGTACACCCCTCCACTTT. It codes for CASRPLWGTPLHF.